This TCR beta chain was sequenced for a study of T cell responses to AZD1222 COVID-19 vaccine. Study-level points and caveats: Reportedly, nearly half of unique spike TCRs recognized epitopes outside B.1.351/B.1.1.7 mutations. Repertoires were obtained only post-peak T cell response. Clonal diversity was possibly underestimated; the donors were predominantly white British and more often female. The study identified only a handful of AZD1222 recipients as seropositive at baseline.

Comment on this clone: The antigen is undetermined.

The V gene end was trimmed by 2 bases and the J gene end by 5 bases; junction bases not matched to a gene: 3. This CDR3 region has 15 residues. The germline gives CDR1 SGHVS, CDR2 FNYEAQ. Method: immunoSEQ multiplex PCR; TCRdb's copy keeps in-frame clones and lacks some. This sample has roughly 120,000 clones, with around 85% found just once. The sequencing here drew on peripheral blood, taken on day 0 of MenACWY control vaccination. This receptor was taken from an adult in good health. V and J are TRBV7-6 and TRBJ2-1; 10 bases are a match to TRBD2. CDR3 residues: CASSLSGGGHNEQFF. CDR3 sequence (DNA): TGTGCCAGCAGCTTAAGCGGGGGGGGTCACAATGAGCAGTTCTTC.